One and the same sample provided the 19 T cell receptor beta chains below, sequenced in a study of shared clonotypes between healthy human individuals. Profiled with immunoSEQ multiplex PCR; TCRdb holds only in-frame clones, not every one. This table holds about 480,000 clones, about three quarters found once. The sample was PBMCs. The receptor source for this set is a woman aged 40 to 50 in good health. Some clones in this sample may be carry-over from other donors' samples.

The chain links TRBV5-1 to TRBJ2-7, with D perhaps matching TRBD1 (6 bases). CDR3 size: 16 residues. V dropped 0 bases and J dropped 2 bases, with 15 bases sitting between them. The V gene's germline CDR1 is SGHRS and CDR2 YFSETQ. CDR3 nucleotide sequence: TGCGCCAGCAGCTTGGACCCCCGGCAGGGGCCCTACGAGCAGTACTTC. This translates into CASSLDPRQGPYEQYF.

The chain employs TRBV6-1 and TRBJ1-1; 11 nucleotides align to TRBD1. This CDR3 spans 15 amino acids. Germline V gene sequence: CDR1 MNHNS, CDR2 SASEGT. With V trimmed by 4 bases and J by 10 bases, 11 bases remained unmatched. CDR3: CASSGTGTGGRGAFF. As DNA, the CDR3 is TGTGCCAGCAGTGGAACAGGGACAGGGGGTAGAGGAGCTTTCTTT.

The chain couples TRBV27 to TRBJ2-7, with 8 bases aligning to TRBD1. Germline V gene sequence: CDR1 MNHEY, CDR2 SMNVEV (reference sequence). The CDR3 covers 13 residues. V dropped 6 bases and J dropped 4; count of bases not matched to a gene: 5. CDR3 protein: CASSEDREYEQYF. The CDR3, as DNA: TGTGCCAGCAGCGAGGACAGGGAATACGAGCAGTACTTC.

J is TRBJ2-2 and V is TRBV7-8, with 13 bases identical to TRBD2. The CDR3 is 17 amino acids. V lost 2 bases and J lost 2; bases outside the gene matches: 2. Germline CDR1 is SGHVS and CDR2 is FQNEAQ. The CDR3 loop reads CASSLPGLAGNTGELFF. The DNA of the CDR3 is TGTGCCAGCAGCTTACCGGGACTAGCGGGAAACACCGGGGAGCTGTTTTTT.

By frequency in the sample, this clone is medium-sized. At one boundary the junction diverges from the germline segment, which might be a read error. The chain employs TRBV7-7 and TRBJ2-2, with D maybe TRBD2 (5 bases). The germline V gene has CDR1 SSHAT and CDR2 FNYEAQ (reference sequence). This CDR3 contains 15 residues. The CDR3 region has the DNA TGTGCTAGCAGCCCCCAGGACTCGAACACCGGGGAGCTGTTTTTT. This codes for CASSPQDSNTGELFF.

The chain joins TRBV6-5 to TRBJ1-2, with 7 bases matching TRBD1. CDR1 and CDR2 from the germline V gene are MNHEY and SVGAGI. The V gene end was trimmed by 6 bases and the J gene end by 3 bases; junction bases not matched to a gene: 7. This CDR3 has 14 amino acids. CDR3 in amino acids: CASSPGGRDYGYTF. CDR3 nucleotide sequence: TGTGCCAGCAGCCCAGGGGGTCGTGACTATGGCTACACCTTC.

The chain joins TRBV5-1 to TRBJ1-2; D is perhaps TRBD1 (5 bases). V lost 6 bases and J lost 4, with 16 bases in between. The CDR3 runs 14 residues. Germline V gene lookup returns CDR1 SGHRS and CDR2 YFSETQ. Written as DNA, the CDR3 is TGCGCCAGCACGCAAGGGGTAATAGGCTATGGCTACACCTTC. It yields the protein CASTQGVIGYGYTF.

The V gene is TRBV28, the J gene TRBJ2-3; 10 positions agree with TRBD2. V trimming: 7 bases; J trimming: 10 bases; junction bases outside the gene matches: 20. The CDR3 loop spans 17 amino acids. Looked up from germline, CDR1 is MDHEN and CDR2 is SYDVKM. CDR3 amino acids: CASIGGRTSGNRIPQYF. DNA for the CDR3: TGTGCCAGCATTGGGGGGCGGACTAGCGGAAATAGGATCCCGCAGTATTTT.

The chain combines TRBV25-1 with TRBJ2-7; TRBD2 matches at 16 bases. The CDR3 extends over 17 amino acids. Germline CDR1 MGHDK, CDR2 SYGVNS. The V gene end was trimmed by 1 base and the J gene end by 7 bases; junction bases not matched to a gene: 7. The CDR3 DNA follows: TGTGCCAGCAGTGAATTTGGGGGACTAGCGGGAGGGAAAGAGCAGTACTTC. It yields the protein CASSEFGGLAGGKEQYF.

This chain links TRBV27 with TRBJ1-6; 10 positions agree with TRBD1. The CDR3 consists of 15 residues. The germline gives CDR1 MNHEY, CDR2 SMNVEV (reference sequence). With V trimmed by 5 bases and J by 6 bases, 4 bases remained unmatched. CDR3 DNA: TGTGCCAGCAGTGACAGGGGGCCGTTTAATTCACCCCTCCACTTT. Translation gives CASSDRGPFNSPLHF.

The rearrangement links TRBV5-1 to TRBJ2-5; 9 positions match TRBD2. TRBJ2-7 explains the end of the DNA better; the J call may be wrong. Germline V gene sequence: CDR1 SGHRS, CDR2 YFSETQ. The CDR3 extends over 14 amino acids. The CDR3 DNA is TGCGCCAGCAGCTTTGCTAGCGGGACCTACGAGCAGTACTTC. Translated, it gives CASSFASGTYEQYF.

The J gene is TRBJ2-7, the V gene TRBV7-9; the D is unclear. CDR1 is SEHNR and CDR2 is FQNEAQ in the germline V gene (reference sequence). V shed 5 bases and J shed 4 bases, with 12 bases lying between them. This CDR3 spans 13 amino acids. CDR3 in DNA: TGTGCCAGCAGCAAAGTGTGGGGTTACGAGCAGTACTTC. This sequence encodes CASSKVWGYEQYF.

V gene TRBV6-5 combines with J gene TRBJ2-2; D is unclear. V shed 11 bases and J shed 1 base, with 11 bases lying between them. The CDR3 contains 13 residues. In germline, CDR1 is MNHEY, CDR2 SVGAGI. CDR3 bases: TGTGCCGCCCAGACCGGGAACACCGGGGAGCTGTTTTTT. Translating gives CAAQTGNTGELFF.

This clone was counted a single time. Other DNA sequences in this sample translate to the same CDR3. The V gene is TRBV5-1, the J gene TRBJ2-7; 9 positions agree with TRBD1. This CDR3 contains 15 residues. Germline V gene data show CDR1 as SGHRS and CDR2 as YFSETQ. The V and J ends lost 3 bases and 3 bases, in that order; junction bases with no gene match: 7. This CDR3 is CASSSSPGQGYEQYF. The CDR3 DNA is TGCGCCAGCAGCTCGTCGCCGGGACAGGGCTACGAGCAGTACTTC.

The chain has TRBV2 and TRBJ2-7; unclear D gene. Germline CDR1 SNHLY, CDR2 FYNNEI. Trimming took 6 bases from V and 6 from J, leaving 18 bases between them. This CDR3 contains 14 residues. CDR3 residues: CASRVHDPGSEQYF. CDR3 bases: TGTGCCAGCAGGGTCCACGACCCAGGATCCGAGCAGTACTTC.

The chain is built from TRBV4-2 and TRBJ1-2; D is ambiguous. V was pared by 0 bases and J by 3 bases, with 5 bases between. CDR3 size: 13 residues. In germline, CDR1 is LGHNA, CDR2 YNFKEQ. In DNA form, the CDR3 reads TGTGCCAGCAGCCAAGACTCGGACTATGGCTACACCTTC. Protein product: CASSQDSDYGYTF.

The chain employs TRBV5-8 and TRBJ2-2; tentatively, D is TRBD1 (5 bases). Germline values: CDR1 SGHTS, CDR2 YDEGEE. Trimming shortened V by 3 bases and J by 0 bases, and 12 bases separated the two germline ends. This CDR3 contains 16 residues. Written as DNA, the CDR3 is TGTGCCAGCAGCTATTCTGGGGCCGCGAACACCGGGGAGCTGTTTTTT. As protein: CASSYSGAANTGELFF.

The chain carries TRBV5-1 and TRBJ1-5; D may be TRBD1 (5 bases). CDR1 is SGHRS and CDR2 is YFSETQ in the germline V gene. The CDR3 length is 13 residues. Trimming stripped 4 bases from V and 9 bases from J, with 14 bases between. CDR3 DNA sequence: TGCGCCAGCAGCGAACACCTGGACATGCCCCAGCATTTT. Translating gives CASSEHLDMPQHF. The full variable domain, completed using reference TRBV5-1 and TRBJ1-5, is KAGVTQTPRYLIKTRGQQVTLSCSPISGHRSVSWYQQTPGQGLQFLFEYFSETQRNKGNFPGRFSGRQFSNSRSEMNVSTLELGDSALYLCASSEHLDMPQHFGDGTRLSIL.

This clone was counted once. V gene TRBV5-4 combines with J gene TRBJ2-1, with 12 bases identical to TRBD2. CDR3 length equals 17 residues. V lost 0 bases and J lost 8; bases outside the gene matches: 9. CDR1 is SGHNT, CDR2 YYREEE, per germline (reference sequence). The chain's CDR3 is CASSLATSGSNFDEQFF. In DNA, the CDR3 is TGTGCCAGCAGCTTGGCGACTAGCGGGAGTAATTTCGATGAGCAGTTCTTC. Filled out from reference TRBV5-4 and TRBJ2-1, the complete variable domain reads ETGVTQSPTHLIKTRGQQVTLRCSSQSGHNTVSWYQQALGQGPQFIFQYYREEENGRGNFPPRFSGLQFPNYSSELNVNALELDDSALYLCASSLATSGSNFDEQFFGPGTRLTVL.